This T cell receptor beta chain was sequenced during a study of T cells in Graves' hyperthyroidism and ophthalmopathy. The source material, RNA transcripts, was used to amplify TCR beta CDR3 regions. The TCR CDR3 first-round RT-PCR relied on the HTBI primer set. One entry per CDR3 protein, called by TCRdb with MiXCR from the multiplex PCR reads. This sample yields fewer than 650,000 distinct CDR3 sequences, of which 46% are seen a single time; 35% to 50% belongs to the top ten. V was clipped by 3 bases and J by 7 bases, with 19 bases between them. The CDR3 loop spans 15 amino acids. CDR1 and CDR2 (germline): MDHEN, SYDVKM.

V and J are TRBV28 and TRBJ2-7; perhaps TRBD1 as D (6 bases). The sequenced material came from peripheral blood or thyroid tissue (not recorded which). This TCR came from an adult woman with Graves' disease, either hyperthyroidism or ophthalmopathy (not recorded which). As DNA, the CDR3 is TGTGCCAGCAGTTTGCCAGGGGTCGATCTACGAGAGCAGTACTTC. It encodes CASSLPGVDLREQYF.